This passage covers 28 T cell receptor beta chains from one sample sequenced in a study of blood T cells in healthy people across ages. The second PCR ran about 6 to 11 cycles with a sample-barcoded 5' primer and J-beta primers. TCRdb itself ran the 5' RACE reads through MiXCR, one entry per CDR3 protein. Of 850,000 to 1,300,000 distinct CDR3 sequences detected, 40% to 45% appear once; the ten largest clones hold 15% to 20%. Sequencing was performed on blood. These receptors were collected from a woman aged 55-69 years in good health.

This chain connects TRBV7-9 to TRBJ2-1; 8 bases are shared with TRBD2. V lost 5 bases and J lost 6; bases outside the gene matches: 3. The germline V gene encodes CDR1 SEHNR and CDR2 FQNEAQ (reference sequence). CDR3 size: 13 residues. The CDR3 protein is CASSVSGSNEQFF. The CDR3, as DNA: TGTGCCAGCAGCGTAAGCGGGAGCAATGAGCAGTTCTTC.

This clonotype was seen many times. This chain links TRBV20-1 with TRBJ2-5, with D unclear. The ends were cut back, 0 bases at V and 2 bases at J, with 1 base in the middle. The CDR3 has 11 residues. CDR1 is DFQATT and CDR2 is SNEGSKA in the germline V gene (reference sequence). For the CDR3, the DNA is TGCAGTGCTAGAGAACAAGAGACCCAGTACTTC. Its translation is CSAREQETQYF.

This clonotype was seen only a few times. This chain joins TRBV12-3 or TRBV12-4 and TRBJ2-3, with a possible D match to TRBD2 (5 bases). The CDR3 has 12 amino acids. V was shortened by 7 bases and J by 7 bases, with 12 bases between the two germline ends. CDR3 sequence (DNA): TGTGCCAGCAAGAATCCGGGGTATACGCAGTATTTT. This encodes CASKNPGYTQYF.

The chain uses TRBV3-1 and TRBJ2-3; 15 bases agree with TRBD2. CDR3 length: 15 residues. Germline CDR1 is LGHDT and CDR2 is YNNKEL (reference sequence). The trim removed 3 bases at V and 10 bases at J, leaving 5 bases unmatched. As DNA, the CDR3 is TGTGCCAGCAGCCAGGGGACTAGCGGGAGGAGGGCGCAGTATTTT. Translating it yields CASSQGTSGRRAQYF.

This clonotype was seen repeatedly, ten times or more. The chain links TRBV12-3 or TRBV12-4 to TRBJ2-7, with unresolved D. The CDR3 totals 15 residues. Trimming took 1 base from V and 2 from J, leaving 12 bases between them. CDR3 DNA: TGTGCCAGCAGTTTAGATCCCCGGGCGGCCTACGAGCAGTACTTC. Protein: CASSLDPRAAYEQYF.

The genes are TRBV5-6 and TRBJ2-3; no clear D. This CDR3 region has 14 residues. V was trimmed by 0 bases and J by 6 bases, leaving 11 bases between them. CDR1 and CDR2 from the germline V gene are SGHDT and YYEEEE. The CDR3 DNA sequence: TGTGCCAGCAGCTTGGTTCCAACGGCCGATACGCAGTATTTT. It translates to CASSLVPTADTQYF.

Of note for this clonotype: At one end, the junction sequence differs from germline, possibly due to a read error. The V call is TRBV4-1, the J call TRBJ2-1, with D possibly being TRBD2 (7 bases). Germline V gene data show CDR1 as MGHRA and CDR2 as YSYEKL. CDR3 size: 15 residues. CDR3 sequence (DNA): TGCGCCAGCAGCCAAGAGCGGGGGCTCAACAACGAGCAGTTCTTC. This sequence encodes CASSQERGLNNEQFF.

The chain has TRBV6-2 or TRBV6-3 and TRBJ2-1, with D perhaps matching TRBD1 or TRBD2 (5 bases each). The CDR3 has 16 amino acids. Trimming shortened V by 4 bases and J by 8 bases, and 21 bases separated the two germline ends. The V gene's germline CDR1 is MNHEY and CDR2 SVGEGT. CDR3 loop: CASSWTGDPPNDEQFF. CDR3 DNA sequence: TGTGCCAGCAGTTGGACCGGGGACCCGCCGAACGATGAGCAGTTCTTC.

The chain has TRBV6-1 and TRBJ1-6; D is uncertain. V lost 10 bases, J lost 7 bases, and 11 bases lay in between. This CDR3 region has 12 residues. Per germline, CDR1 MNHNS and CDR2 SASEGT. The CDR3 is CATQTGNSPLHF. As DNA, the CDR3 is TGTGCCACCCAGACTGGAAATTCACCCCTCCACTTT.

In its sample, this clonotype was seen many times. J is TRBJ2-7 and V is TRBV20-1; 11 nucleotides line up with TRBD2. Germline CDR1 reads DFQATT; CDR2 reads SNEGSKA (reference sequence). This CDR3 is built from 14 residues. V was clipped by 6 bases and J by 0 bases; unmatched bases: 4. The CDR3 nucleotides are TGCAGTGCCCTACTAGCGGGAGTCTCCTACGAGCAGTACTTC. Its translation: CSALLAGVSYEQYF.

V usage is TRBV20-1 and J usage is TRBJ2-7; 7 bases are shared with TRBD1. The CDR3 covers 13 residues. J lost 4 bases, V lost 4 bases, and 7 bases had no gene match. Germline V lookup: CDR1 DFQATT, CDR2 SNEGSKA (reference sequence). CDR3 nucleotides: TGCAGTGCTAAACCGGGACAGTCGTACGAGCAGTACTTC. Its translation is CSAKPGQSYEQYF.

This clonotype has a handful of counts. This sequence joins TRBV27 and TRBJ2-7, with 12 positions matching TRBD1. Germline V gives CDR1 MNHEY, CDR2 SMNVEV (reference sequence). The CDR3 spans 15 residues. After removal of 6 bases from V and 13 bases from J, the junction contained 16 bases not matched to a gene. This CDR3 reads CASSPSLGGTGGSYF. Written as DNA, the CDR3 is TGTGCCAGCAGCCCCTCCCTGGGGGGGACAGGGGGCTCTTACTTC.

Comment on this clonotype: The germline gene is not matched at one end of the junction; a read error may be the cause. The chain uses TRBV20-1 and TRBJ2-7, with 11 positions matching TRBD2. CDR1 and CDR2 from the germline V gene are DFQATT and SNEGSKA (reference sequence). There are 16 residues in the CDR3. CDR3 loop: CSAEHQIAGGPYEQYF. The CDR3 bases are TGCAGTGCTGAACACCAAATAGCGGGAGGGCCCTACGAGCAGTACTTT.

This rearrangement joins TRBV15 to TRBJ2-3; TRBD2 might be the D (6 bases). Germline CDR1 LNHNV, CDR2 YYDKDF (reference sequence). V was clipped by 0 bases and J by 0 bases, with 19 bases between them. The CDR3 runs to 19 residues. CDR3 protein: CATSRDPWAGPPSTDTQYF. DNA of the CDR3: TGTGCCACCAGCAGAGATCCGTGGGCGGGACCACCGAGCACAGATACGCAGTATTTT.

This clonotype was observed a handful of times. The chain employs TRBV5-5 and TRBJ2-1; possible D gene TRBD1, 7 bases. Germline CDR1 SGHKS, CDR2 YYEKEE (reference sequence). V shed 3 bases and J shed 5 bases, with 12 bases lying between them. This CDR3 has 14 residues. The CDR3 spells CASSSRGQNNEQFF. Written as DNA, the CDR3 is TGTGCCAGCAGCTCGCGGGGACAGAACAATGAGCAGTTCTTC.

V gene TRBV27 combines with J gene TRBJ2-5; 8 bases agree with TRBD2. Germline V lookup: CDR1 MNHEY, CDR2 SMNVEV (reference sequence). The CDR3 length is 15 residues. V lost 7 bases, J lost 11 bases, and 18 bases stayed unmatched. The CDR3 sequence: CASTLKGLGINEQYF. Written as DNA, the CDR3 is TGTGCCAGCACCCTGAAGGGACTAGGGATAAATGAGCAGTACTTC.

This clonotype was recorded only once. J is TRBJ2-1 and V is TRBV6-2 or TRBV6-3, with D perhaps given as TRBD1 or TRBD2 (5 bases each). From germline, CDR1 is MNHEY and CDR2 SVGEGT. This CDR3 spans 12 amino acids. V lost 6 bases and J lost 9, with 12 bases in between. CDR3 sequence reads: CASRRAGGEQFF. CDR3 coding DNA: TGTGCCAGCAGAAGGGCTGGGGGTGAGCAGTTCTTC.

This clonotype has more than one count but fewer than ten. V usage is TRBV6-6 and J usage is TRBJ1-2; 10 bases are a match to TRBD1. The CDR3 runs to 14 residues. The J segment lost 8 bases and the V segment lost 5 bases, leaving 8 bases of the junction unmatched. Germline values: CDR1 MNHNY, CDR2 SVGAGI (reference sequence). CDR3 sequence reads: CASSETGGEDGYTF. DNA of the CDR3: TGTGCCAGCAGTGAGACAGGGGGCGAGGACGGCTACACCTTC.

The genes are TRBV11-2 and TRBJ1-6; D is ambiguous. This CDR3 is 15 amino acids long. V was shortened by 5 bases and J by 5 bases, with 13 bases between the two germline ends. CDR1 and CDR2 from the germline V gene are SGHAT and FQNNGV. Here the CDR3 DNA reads TGTGCCAGCAGCCCAGGTGATCGAGATAATTCACCCCTCCACTTT. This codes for CASSPGDRDNSPLHF.

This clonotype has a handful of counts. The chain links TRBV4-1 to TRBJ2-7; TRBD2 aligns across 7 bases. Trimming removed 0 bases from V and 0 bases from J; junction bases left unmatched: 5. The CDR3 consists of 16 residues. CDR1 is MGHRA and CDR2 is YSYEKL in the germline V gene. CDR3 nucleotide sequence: TGCGCCAGCAGCCAAGATCGCGGGACTAACTCCTACGAGCAGTACTTC. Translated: CASSQDRGTNSYEQYF.

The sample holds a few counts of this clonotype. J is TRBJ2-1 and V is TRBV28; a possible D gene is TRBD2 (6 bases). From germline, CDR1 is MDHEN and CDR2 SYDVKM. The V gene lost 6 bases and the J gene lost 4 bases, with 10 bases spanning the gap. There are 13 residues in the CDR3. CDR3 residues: CASRGTQYNEQFF. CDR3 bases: TGTGCCAGCAGGGGGACTCAATACAATGAGCAGTTCTTC.

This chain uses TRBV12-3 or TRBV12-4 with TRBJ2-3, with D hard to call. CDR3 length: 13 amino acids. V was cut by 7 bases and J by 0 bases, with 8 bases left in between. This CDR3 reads CASTPYSTDTQYF. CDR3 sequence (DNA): TGTGCCAGCACCCCATATAGCACAGATACGCAGTATTTT.

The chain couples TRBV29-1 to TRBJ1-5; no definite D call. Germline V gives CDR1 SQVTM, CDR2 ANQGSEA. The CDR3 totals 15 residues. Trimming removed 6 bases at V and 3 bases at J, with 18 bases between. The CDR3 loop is CSVATGAGHNQPQHF. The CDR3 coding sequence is TGCAGCGTAGCCACGGGCGCCGGCCACAATCAGCCCCAGCATTTT.

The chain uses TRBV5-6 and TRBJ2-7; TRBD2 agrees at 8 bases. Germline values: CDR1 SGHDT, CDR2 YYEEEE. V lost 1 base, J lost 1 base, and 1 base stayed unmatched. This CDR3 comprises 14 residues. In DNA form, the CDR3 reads TGTGCCAGCAGCTTGATAGCGGGATCCTACGAGCAGTACTTC. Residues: CASSLIAGSYEQYF.

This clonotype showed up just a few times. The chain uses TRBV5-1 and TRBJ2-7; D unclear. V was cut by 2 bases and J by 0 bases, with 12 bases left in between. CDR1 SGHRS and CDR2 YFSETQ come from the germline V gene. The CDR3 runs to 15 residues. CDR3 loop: CASSFGGNPSYEQYF. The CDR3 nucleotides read TGCGCCAGCAGCTTTGGCGGAAACCCCTCCTACGAGCAGTACTTC. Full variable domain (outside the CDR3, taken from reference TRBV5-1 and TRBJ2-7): KAGVTQTPRYLIKTRGQQVTLSCSPISGHRSVSWYQQTPGQGLQFLFEYFSETQRNKGNFPGRFSGRQFSNSRSEMNVSTLELGDSALYLCASSFGGNPSYEQYFGPGTRLTVT.

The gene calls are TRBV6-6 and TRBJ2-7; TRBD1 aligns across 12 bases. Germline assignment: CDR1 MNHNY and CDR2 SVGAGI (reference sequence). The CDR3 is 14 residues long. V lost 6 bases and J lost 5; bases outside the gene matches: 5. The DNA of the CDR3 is TGTGCCAGCAGCTTCCGGGACAGGGGGCACGAGCAGTACTTC. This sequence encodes CASSFRDRGHEQYF.

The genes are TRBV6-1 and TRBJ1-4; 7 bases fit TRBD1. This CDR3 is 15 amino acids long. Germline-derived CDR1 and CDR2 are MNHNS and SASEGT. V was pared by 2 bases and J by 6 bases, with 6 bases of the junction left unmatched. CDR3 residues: CASSEMWQGDEKLFF. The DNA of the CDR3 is TGTGCCAGCAGTGAAATGTGGCAGGGGGATGAAAAACTGTTTTTT.

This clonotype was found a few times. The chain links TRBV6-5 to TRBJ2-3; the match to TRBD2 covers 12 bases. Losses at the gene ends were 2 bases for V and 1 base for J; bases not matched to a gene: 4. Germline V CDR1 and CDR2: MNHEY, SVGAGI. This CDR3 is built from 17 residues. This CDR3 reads CASSYRTSGKRTDTQYF. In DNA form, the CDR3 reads TGTGCCAGCAGTTACAGGACTAGCGGGAAACGCACAGATACGCAGTATTTT.